This TCR beta chain was recovered during a study of cytomegalovirus exposure and HLA in healthy donors. General study results and limits: A later analysis reportedly identified an Asian-associated ancestry cluster as carrying fewer N-insertions than the approximately 640-donor mean. HLA alleles were associated with 15,000 to 20,000 TCR beta sequences in a later analysis at 0.05 false discovery rate. Both high specificity and high sensitivity reportedly marked the classifier's diagnosis of cytomegalovirus status. Data from an earlier analysis indicated that most TCR beta V segments were productive either about 90% or about 30% of the time.

Germline CDR1 reads SGHTA; CDR2 reads FQGTGA. There are 13 residues in the CDR3. The trim removed 5 bases at V and 5 bases at J, leaving 4 bases unmatched. The PCR contained 60 Vbeta and 13 Jbeta primers. Profiled with immunoSEQ multiplex PCR; TCRdb holds only in-frame clones, not every one. Among around 200,000 clones listed, more than 60% were seen once. The table lists this clone with a count of one. The target antigen is unknown. The origin of this receptor is a woman aged 55-69 years in good health and CMV-seropositive. Sequencing input: PBMCs. The V and J genes are TRBV7-3 and TRBJ1-1; TRBD1 aligns across 8 bases. The CDR3 reads CASSADRVTEAFF. The CDR3 coding sequence is TGTGCCAGCAGCGCGGACAGGGTAACTGAAGCTTTCTTT.